These 20 T cell receptor beta chains originate from one sample sequenced in a study of shared clonotypes between healthy human individuals. Data came from immunoSEQ multiplex PCR; TCRdb stores just in-frame clones and leaves some out. The sample holds around 510,000 clones, 95% to 97% seen once. Sequenced input: naive CD4+ T cells sorted from blood. The subset is: CD45RA+ positively selected. The receptors stem from a woman aged 30 to 39 in good health.

The chain links TRBV11-2 to TRBJ2-4, with D maybe TRBD2 (5 bases). V gave up 2 bases and J gave up 8 bases, with 13 bases separating them. This CDR3 spans 14 amino acids. The germline gives CDR1 SGHAT, CDR2 FQNNGV. The CDR3 is CASSLIRTRDIQYF. CDR3 DNA: TGTGCCAGCAGCTTAATTAGGACTCGGGACATTCAGTACTTC.

The CDR3 DNA is TGTGCCAGCAGCCAGCGAGGGGACCAAGGGGATAATCAGCCCCAGCATTTT. Its translation is CASSQRGDQGDNQPQHF. V gene TRBV7-8 combines with J gene TRBJ1-5, with D possibly TRBD1 on 5 matching bases. Germline loops: CDR1 SGHVS, CDR2 FQNEAQ. With 5 bases removed from V and 4 bases from J, the gap between germline ends came to 21 bases. This CDR3 is built from 17 residues.

V gene TRBV6-6 combines with J gene TRBJ2-7; D may be TRBD1 (6 bases). The CDR3 is 13 amino acids. Germline CDR1 reads MNHNY; CDR2 reads SVGAGI (reference sequence). V shed 2 bases and J shed 3 bases, with 8 bases lying between them. CDR3 in amino acids: CASSYQGNYEQYF. In DNA form, the CDR3 reads TGTGCCAGCAGTTACCAGGGGAACTACGAGCAGTACTTC.

V is TRBV19 and J is TRBJ1-2; D not certain. Germline assignment: CDR1 LNHDA and CDR2 SQIVND (reference sequence). Trimming cost V 7 bases and J 3 bases, with 18 bases left between them. This CDR3 is built from 15 residues. CDR3 in DNA: TGTGCCAGTAATTCTGGTCCGCTTATTGACTATGGCTACACCTTC. Protein product: CASNSGPLIDYGYTF. The complete variable domain, with remaining parts taken from reference TRBV19 and TRBJ1-2, reads DGGITQSPKYLFRKEGQNVTLSCEQNLNHDAMYWYRQDPGQGLRLIYYSQIVNDFQKGDIAEGYSVSREKKESFPLTVTSAQKNPTAFYLCASNSGPLIDYGYTFGSGTRLTVV.

This chain connects TRBV5-1 to TRBJ1-4, with D uncertain. Between the trimmed V and J ends, which lost 4 bases and 3 bases, there was a span of 13 bases. Per germline, CDR1 SGHRS and CDR2 YFSETQ. CDR3 length: 15 amino acids. The CDR3 reads CASSITMASNEKLFF. Written as DNA, the CDR3 is TGCGCCAGCAGCATCACGATGGCCTCTAATGAAAAACTGTTTTTT.

This clone was observed once. J is TRBJ1-3 and V is TRBV10-3; 8 positions match TRBD1. Germline-derived CDR1 and CDR2 are ENHRY and SYGVKD. There are 15 residues in the CDR3. Trimming at V came to 6 bases and at J to 0 bases, leaving 4 bases not matched to a gene. The CDR3 nucleotides are TGTGCCATCAGCCAACAGGGGGTCTCTGGAAACACCATATATTTT. Protein: CAISQQGVSGNTIYF.

About this clone itself: Other nucleotide sequences in the sample specify the same CDR3. V and J are TRBV5-1 and TRBJ2-3; TRBD2 matches 11 bases. CDR1 SGHRS and CDR2 YFSETQ come from the germline V gene. With 0 bases clipped from V and 0 bases from J, the junction kept 0 bases outside the gene matches. The CDR3 has 16 amino acids. In DNA, the CDR3 is TGCGCCAGCAGCTTGGGACTAGCGGGGAGCACAGATACGCAGTATTTT. The encoded protein is CASSLGLAGSTDTQYF.

The chain has TRBV21-1 and TRBJ1-5. TRBV21-1 is termed a pseudogene. CDR3 length: 17 amino acids. CDR3 coding DNA: TGTGCCAGCCAAACTTCAGGGTGGGGGTTTAGCAATCAGCCCCAGCATTTT. Protein sequence: CASQTSGWGFSNQPQHF.

This sequence joins TRBV7-9 and TRBJ2-3, with TRBD1 matching over 7 bases. CDR1 and CDR2 from the germline V gene are SEHNR and FQNEAQ (reference sequence). This CDR3 spans 17 amino acids. The trim removed 0 bases at V and 2 bases at J, leaving 8 bases unmatched. Here the CDR3 reads CASSLARDSLITDTQYF. CDR3 nucleotide sequence: TGTGCCAGCAGCTTAGCCCGGGACAGTCTGATCACAGATACGCAGTATTTT.

The V and J genes are TRBV5-1 and TRBJ2-5, with 8 bases fitting TRBD1. The J call may be in error: the DNA end matches TRBJ2-7 better. Germline CDR1 and CDR2: SGHRS and YFSETQ. This CDR3 comprises 17 residues. CDR3 nucleotides: TGCGCCAGCAGCTTGGGGGCTGGACAGGGAGAAACCTACGAGCAGTACTTC. The encoded protein is CASSLGAGQGETYEQYF.

The V and J genes are TRBV7-9 and TRBJ1-5; D gene ambiguous. With 5 bases removed from V and 9 bases from J, the gap between germline ends came to 8 bases. The CDR3 is 11 residues long. Germline CDR1 SEHNR, CDR2 FQNEAQ (reference sequence). CDR3 in amino acids: CASSRVRPQHF. The CDR3 bases are TGTGCCAGCAGCCGCGTTAGGCCCCAGCATTTT.

The rearrangement uses TRBV4-2 and TRBJ2-7; 10 nucleotides line up with TRBD2. The germline V gene has CDR1 LGHNA and CDR2 YNFKEQ. The junction had 11 bases not matched to a gene; V was cut back by 2 bases and J by 4 bases. This CDR3 is 17 amino acids long. The CDR3 loop is CASSQSFLAGEGYEQYF. CDR3 DNA sequence: TGTGCCAGCAGCCAAAGCTTTCTAGCGGGAGAAGGTTACGAGCAGTACTTC.

The chain has TRBV19 and TRBJ2-1, with 14 bases aligning to TRBD2. The CDR3 consists of 17 residues. Per germline, CDR1 LNHDA and CDR2 SQIVND (reference sequence). Unmatched junction bases numbered 3, after V lost 4 bases and J lost 1 base. The CDR3 DNA sequence: TGTGCCAGTAGTACCCGACTAGCGGGAGGGTCCTACAATGAGCAGTTCTTC. Protein sequence: CASSTRLAGGSYNEQFF.

V is TRBV28 and J is TRBJ1-3, with D unclear. Trimming left V 3 bases short and J 0 bases short, with 9 bases between. There are 15 residues in the CDR3. Germline CDR1 MDHEN, CDR2 SYDVKM. For the CDR3, the DNA is TGTGCCAGCAGTTTGTCGATAACCTCTGGAAACACCATATATTTT. Amino acids: CASSLSITSGNTIYF.

The V call is TRBV4-1, the J call TRBJ1-5, with D perhaps TRBD1 (6 bases). Germline CDR1 and CDR2: MGHRA and YSYEKL. The CDR3 extends over 15 amino acids. V was shortened by 4 bases and J by 1 base, with 11 bases between the two germline ends. DNA for the CDR3: TGCGCCAGCAGCCCCACAGGGACCAGCAATCAGCCCCAGCATTTT. Translating it yields CASSPTGTSNQPQHF.

This clone was recorded a few times. V and J are TRBV6-1 and TRBJ1-1, with D hard to call. Germline values: CDR1 MNHNS, CDR2 SASEGT. V lost 5 bases and J 1 base, leaving 11 bases between the germline ends. The CDR3 has 14 amino acids. The CDR3 protein is CASSSGISNTEAFF. The DNA of the CDR3 is TGTGCCAGCAGTTCCGGGATTTCGAACACTGAAGCTTTCTTT.

The rearrangement uses TRBV27 and TRBJ2-2; 11 bases align to TRBD2. The CDR3 sequence is 14 residues long. The ends lost 8 bases at V and 5 bases at J; junction bases unmatched: 4. Germline V CDR1 and CDR2: MNHEY, SMNVEV (reference sequence). The CDR3 nucleotides are TGTGCCAGCGAGCCTAGCGGGAGGACCGGGGAGCTGTTTTTT. Translating it yields CASEPSGRTGELFF.

V and J are TRBV19 and TRBJ2-1, with D maybe TRBD2 (6 bases). Deletions cut 2 bases from V and 4 bases from J, with 12 bases between. Germline V gives CDR1 LNHDA, CDR2 SQIVND (reference sequence). CDR3 length: 15 residues. The CDR3 reads CASSILSSVYNEQFF. CDR3 DNA sequence: TGTGCCAGTAGTATACTGTCTAGCGTATACAATGAGCAGTTCTTC. The full variable domain, rest sourced from reference TRBV19 and TRBJ2-1, is DGGITQSPKYLFRKEGQNVTLSCEQNLNHDAMYWYRQDPGQGLRLIYYSQIVNDFQKGDIAEGYSVSREKKESFPLTVTSAQKNPTAFYLCASSILSSVYNEQFFGPGTRLTVL.

This rearrangement joins TRBV11-2 to TRBJ2-3; D is unresolved. Trimming took off 3 bases at V and 1 base at J, with 8 bases between the two ends. The germline CDR1 and CDR2 sequences are SGHAT and FQNNGV. The CDR3 is made up of 14 amino acids. The CDR3 nucleotides read TGTGCCAGCAGCTTTAGGCGCGGCACAGATACGCAGTATTTT. Residues: CASSFRRGTDTQYF. Combining the CDR3 with reference TRBV11-2 and TRBJ2-3 gives the whole variable domain EAGVAQSPRYKIIEKRQSVAFWCNPISGHATLYWYQQILGQGPKLLIQFQNNGVVDDSQLPKDRFSAERLKGVDSTLKIQPAKLEDSAVYLCASSFRRGTDTQYFGPGTRLTVL.

The chain uses TRBV19 and TRBJ2-2; 8 positions match TRBD2. There are 16 residues in the CDR3. The V gene end was trimmed by 4 bases and the J gene end by 6 bases; junction bases not matched to a gene: 10. Germline assignment: CDR1 LNHDA and CDR2 SQIVND (reference sequence). The CDR3 region is CASSKRGGLEAGELFF. The CDR3 nucleotides are TGTGCCAGTAGTAAGAGAGGGGGACTAGAAGCCGGGGAGCTGTTTTTT.